This passage covers 11 T cell receptor beta chains from one sample sequenced in a study of cytomegalovirus exposure and HLA in healthy donors. 60 Vbeta and 13 Jbeta primers were used in PCR. This table comes from immunoSEQ multiplex PCR, and its TCRdb copy is limited to in-frame clones, with some not included. The sample yields about 50,000 clones, of which the top ten take up 12%. Sequencing was performed on PBMCs. The source of these receptors is a woman aged 55-70 years in good health and CMV-seropositive.

J is TRBJ1-2 and V is TRBV5-6, with D maybe TRBD1 (6 bases). The germline V and J ends were trimmed by 4 bases and 4 bases, with 8 bases remaining between them. From germline, CDR1 is SGHDT and CDR2 YYEEEE. The CDR3 has 12 amino acids. The CDR3 coding sequence is TGTGCCAGCAGCCCACAGGGCTATGGCTACACCTTC. Its translation: CASSPQGYGYTF.

V is TRBV19 and J is TRBJ1-4; D unresolved. Between the trimmed V and J ends, which lost 0 bases and 7 bases, there was a span of 6 bases. The CDR3 has 13 amino acids. The germline CDR1 and CDR2 sequences are LNHDA and SQIVND (reference sequence). The DNA of the CDR3 is TGTGCCAGTAGTATAGACGGAGGTGAAAAACTGTTTTTT. This gives the protein CASSIDGGEKLFF.

The genes are TRBV5-4 and TRBJ2-1, with 8 positions matching TRBD2. Trimming removed 2 bases from V and 5 bases from J; junction bases left unmatched: 6. The CDR3 is 15 residues long. Germline CDR1 and CDR2: SGHNT and YYREEE (reference sequence). CDR3 sequence (DNA): TGTGCCAGCAGCTTACGGGGGGGCCCGAACAATGAGCAGTTCTTC. This sequence encodes CASSLRGGPNNEQFF.

The chain joins TRBV11-3 to TRBJ2-1; 9 bases are a match to TRBD1. The CDR3 spans 14 residues. The germline gives CDR1 SGHNT, CDR2 YENEEA. V lost 3 bases, J lost 8 bases, and 5 bases stayed unmatched. The CDR3 coding sequence is TGTGCCAGCAGCTTTAATACAGGGGGCGATGAGCAGTTCTTC. Its translation is CASSFNTGGDEQFF.

This rearrangement joins TRBV5-1 to TRBJ2-7, with D possibly being TRBD1 (5 bases). CDR3 size: 15 residues. Between the trimmed V and J ends, which lost 0 bases and 3 bases, there was a span of 13 bases. Germline V gives CDR1 SGHRS, CDR2 YFSETQ. DNA for the CDR3: TGCGCCAGCAGCTTGGATCAGGGTCCTTACTACGAGCAGTACTTC. This encodes CASSLDQGPYYEQYF.

The chain carries TRBV9 and TRBJ2-5; 7 bases are a match to TRBD2. Looked up from germline, CDR1 is SGDLS and CDR2 is YYNGEE. This CDR3 is 16 amino acids long. V shed 3 bases and J 4 bases; nucleotides not matched to a gene: 12. CDR3 region: CASSADPGWGGETQYF. Here the CDR3 DNA reads TGTGCCAGCAGCGCCGATCCGGGGTGGGGGGGAGAGACCCAGTACTTC.

The rearrangement links TRBV15 to TRBJ2-5, with 12 nucleotides matching TRBD2. Per germline, CDR1 LNHNV and CDR2 YYDKDF (reference sequence). The CDR3 length is 16 residues. Trimming cost V 3 bases and J 1 base; bases outside gene matches: 3. In DNA, the CDR3 is TGTGCCACCAGCAGCCGACTAGCGGGGGCCCAAGAGACCCAGTACTTC. Its protein product is CATSSRLAGAQETQYF.

The CDR3 nucleotides are TGTGCCAGCAGAGGGGGACAGGGCACAGATACGCAGTATTTT. Translation: CASRGGQGTDTQYF. The chain is built from TRBV6-6 and TRBJ2-3, with TRBD1 matching over 8 bases. This CDR3 is 14 amino acids long. With V trimmed by 6 bases and J by 1 base, 3 bases remained unmatched. CDR1 MNHNY and CDR2 SVGAGI come from the germline V gene (reference sequence).

The V call is TRBV7-2, the J call TRBJ2-7; 7 bases are a match to TRBD1. V shed 10 bases and J 3 bases; nucleotides not matched to a gene: 6. In germline, CDR1 is SGHTA, CDR2 FQGNSA. This CDR3 is built from 12 residues. CDR3 sequence (DNA): TGTGCCACACGGACAGGAAGCTACGAGCAGTACTTC. It specifies CATRTGSYEQYF.

V gene TRBV9 combines with J gene TRBJ2-5; 7 positions match TRBD2. Germline V lookup: CDR1 SGDLS, CDR2 YYNGEE. The CDR3 is 16 residues long. Trimming cost V 5 bases and J 1 base; bases outside gene matches: 11. CDR3 amino acids: CASSEGMGGGQETQYF. CDR3 sequence (DNA): TGTGCCAGCAGTGAGGGCATGGGCGGGGGCCAAGAGACCCAGTACTTC.

The chain joins TRBV5-1 to TRBJ2-5, with D uncertain. The CDR3 has 11 residues. Germline CDR1 SGHRS, CDR2 YFSETQ. Trimming shortened V by 1 base and J by 4 bases, and 2 bases separated the two germline ends. In DNA form, the CDR3 reads TGCGCCAGCAGCTTGCGAGAGACCCAGTACTTC. It is translated as CASSLRETQYF. The full variable domain, with the rest looked up from reference TRBV5-1 and TRBJ2-5, is KAGVTQTPRYLIKTRGQQVTLSCSPISGHRSVSWYQQTPGQGLQFLFEYFSETQRNKGNFPGRFSGRQFSNSRSEMNVSTLELGDSALYLCASSLRETQYFGPGTRLLVL.